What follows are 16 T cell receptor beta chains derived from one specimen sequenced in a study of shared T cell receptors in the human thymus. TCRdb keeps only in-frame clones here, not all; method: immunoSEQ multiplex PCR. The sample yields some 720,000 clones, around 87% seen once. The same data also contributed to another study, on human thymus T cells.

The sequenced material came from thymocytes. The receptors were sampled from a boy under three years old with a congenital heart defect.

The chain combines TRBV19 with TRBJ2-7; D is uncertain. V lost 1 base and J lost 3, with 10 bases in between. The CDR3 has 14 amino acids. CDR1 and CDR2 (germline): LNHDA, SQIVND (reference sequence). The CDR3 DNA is TGTGCCAGTAGTATAGCACACGCCGACTACGAGCAGTACTTC. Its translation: CASSIAHADYEQYF.

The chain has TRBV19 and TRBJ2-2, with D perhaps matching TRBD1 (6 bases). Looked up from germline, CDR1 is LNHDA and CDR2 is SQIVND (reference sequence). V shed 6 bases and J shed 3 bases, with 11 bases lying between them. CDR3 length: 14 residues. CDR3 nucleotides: TGTGCCAGTAGCCCTTACAGGGACACCGGGGAGCTGTTTTTT. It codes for CASSPYRDTGELFF. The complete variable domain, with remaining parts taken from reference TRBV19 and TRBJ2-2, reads DGGITQSPKYLFRKEGQNVTLSCEQNLNHDAMYWYRQDPGQGLRLIYYSQIVNDFQKGDIAEGYSVSREKKESFPLTVTSAQKNPTAFYLCASSPYRDTGELFFGEGSRLTVL.

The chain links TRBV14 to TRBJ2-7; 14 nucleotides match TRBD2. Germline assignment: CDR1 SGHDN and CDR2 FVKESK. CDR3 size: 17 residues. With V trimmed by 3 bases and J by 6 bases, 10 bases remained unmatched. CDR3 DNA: TGTGCCAGCAGCCATATGACTAGCGGGAGGGCCGAATGCGAGCAGTACTTC. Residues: CASSHMTSGRAECEQYF.

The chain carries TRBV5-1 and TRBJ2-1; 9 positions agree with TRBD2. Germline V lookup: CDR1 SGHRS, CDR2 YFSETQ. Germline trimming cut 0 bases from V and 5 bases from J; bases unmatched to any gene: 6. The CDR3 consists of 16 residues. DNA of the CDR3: TGCGCCAGCAGCTTGGTAACTAGCGGGTGTCACAATGAGCAGTTCTTC. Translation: CASSLVTSGCHNEQFF.

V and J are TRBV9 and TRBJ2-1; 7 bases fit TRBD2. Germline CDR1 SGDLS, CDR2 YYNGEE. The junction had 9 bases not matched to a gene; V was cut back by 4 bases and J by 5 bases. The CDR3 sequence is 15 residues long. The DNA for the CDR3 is TGTGCCAGCAGCCCCGGGGGGACTTTGGACAATGAGCAGTTCTTC. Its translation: CASSPGGTLDNEQFF.

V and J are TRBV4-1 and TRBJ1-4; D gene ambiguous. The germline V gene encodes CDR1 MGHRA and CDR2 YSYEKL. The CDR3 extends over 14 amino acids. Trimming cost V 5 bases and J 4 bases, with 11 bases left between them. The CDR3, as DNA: TGCGCCAGCAGCAAGACACTGGGTAATGAAAAACTGTTTTTT. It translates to CASSKTLGNEKLFF.

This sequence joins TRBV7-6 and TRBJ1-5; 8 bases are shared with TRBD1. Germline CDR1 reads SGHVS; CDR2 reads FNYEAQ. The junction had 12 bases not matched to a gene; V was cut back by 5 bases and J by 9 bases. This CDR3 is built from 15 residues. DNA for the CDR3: TGTGCCAGCAGCCCCCGGACAGGGACAAGGGGGCCCCAGCATTTT. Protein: CASSPRTGTRGPQHF.

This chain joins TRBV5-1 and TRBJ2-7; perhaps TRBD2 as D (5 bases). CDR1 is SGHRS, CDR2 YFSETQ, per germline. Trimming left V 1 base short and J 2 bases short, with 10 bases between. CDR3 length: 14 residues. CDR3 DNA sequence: TGCGCCAGCAGCTTGCTAGCCCGGCCCTACGAGCAGTACTTC. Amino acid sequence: CASSLLARPYEQYF.

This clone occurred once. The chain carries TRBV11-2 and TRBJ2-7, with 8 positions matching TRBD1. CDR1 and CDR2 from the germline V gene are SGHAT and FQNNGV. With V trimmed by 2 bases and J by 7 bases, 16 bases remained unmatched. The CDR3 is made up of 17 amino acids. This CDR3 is CASSLYGKDRVTGEQYF. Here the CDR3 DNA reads TGTGCCAGCAGCTTATATGGGAAGGACAGGGTTACGGGGGAGCAGTACTTC.

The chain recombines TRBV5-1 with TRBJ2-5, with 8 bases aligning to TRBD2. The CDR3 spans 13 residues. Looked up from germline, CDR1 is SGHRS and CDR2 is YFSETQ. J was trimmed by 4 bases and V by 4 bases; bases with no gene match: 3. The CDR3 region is CASSGGLGETQYF. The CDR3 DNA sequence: TGCGCCAGCAGCGGGGGACTAGGAGAGACCCAGTACTTC.

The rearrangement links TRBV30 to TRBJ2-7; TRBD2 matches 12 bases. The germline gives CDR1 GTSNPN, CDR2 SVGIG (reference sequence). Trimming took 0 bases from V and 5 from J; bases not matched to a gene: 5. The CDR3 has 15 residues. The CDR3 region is CAWSVRLAGAHEQYF. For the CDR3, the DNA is TGTGCCTGGAGTGTTCGACTAGCGGGAGCCCACGAGCAGTACTTC.

The CDR3 DNA sequence: TGTGCCAGCAGCCAGCGGGAGGCCAACACAGATACGCAGTATTTT. Its protein is CASSQREANTDTQYF. The chain has TRBV27 and TRBJ2-3; 9 positions agree with TRBD2. CDR3 length: 15 residues. The germline gives CDR1 MNHEY, CDR2 SMNVEV (reference sequence). The trim removed 6 bases at V and 2 bases at J, leaving 6 bases unmatched.

CDR3 nucleotide sequence: TGTGCCAGTAGTAGGCCGGGACAAAGAATTGAAGCTTTCTTT. It is translated as CASSRPGQRIEAFF. The V gene is TRBV19, the J gene TRBJ1-1, with D maybe TRBD1 (6 bases). Germline V CDR1 and CDR2: LNHDA, SQIVND (reference sequence). V was cut by 4 bases and J by 7 bases, with 16 bases left in between. The CDR3 has 14 residues.

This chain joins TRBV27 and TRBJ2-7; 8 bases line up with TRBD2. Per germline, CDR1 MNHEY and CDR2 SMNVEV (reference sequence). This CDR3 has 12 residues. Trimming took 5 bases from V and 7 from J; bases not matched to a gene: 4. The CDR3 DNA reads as TGTGCCAGCAGTGGGACTAGTTTGGAGCAGTACTTC. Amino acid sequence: CASSGTSLEQYF.

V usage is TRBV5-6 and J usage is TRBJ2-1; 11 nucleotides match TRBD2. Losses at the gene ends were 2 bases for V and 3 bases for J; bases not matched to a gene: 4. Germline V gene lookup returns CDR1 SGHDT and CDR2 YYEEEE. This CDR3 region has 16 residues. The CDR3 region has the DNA TGTGCCAGCAGCTTCCATAGCGGGAGGGACTACAATGAGCAGTTCTTC. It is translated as CASSFHSGRDYNEQFF. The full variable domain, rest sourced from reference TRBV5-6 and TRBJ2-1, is DAGVTQSPTHLIKTRGQQVTLRCSPKSGHDTVSWYQQALGQGPQFIFQYYEEEERQRGNFPDRFSGHQFPNYSSELNVNALLLGDSALYLCASSFHSGRDYNEQFFGPGTRLTVL.

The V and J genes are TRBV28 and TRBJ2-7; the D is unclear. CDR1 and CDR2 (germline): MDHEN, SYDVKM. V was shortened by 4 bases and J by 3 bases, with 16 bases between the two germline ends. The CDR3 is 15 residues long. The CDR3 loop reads CASSSDPPTFYEQYF. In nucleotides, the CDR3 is TGTGCCAGCAGTTCCGATCCCCCAACATTCTACGAGCAGTACTTC. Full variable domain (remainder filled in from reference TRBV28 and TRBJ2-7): DVKVTQSSRYLVKRTGEKVFLECVQDMDHENMFWYRQDPGLGLRLIYFSYDVKMKEKGDIPEGYSVSREKKERFSLILESASTNQTSMYLCASSSDPPTFYEQYFGPGTRLTVT.